This T cell receptor beta chain was recorded in a study of T cell repertoires in cytomegalovirus infection. TCRdb reanalysed the reads using MiXCR and keeps one entry per CDR3 protein. There are 570,000 or so distinct CDR3 sequences in the sample; just under 40% occur only once, and 40% to 60% lies in the top ten. This clonotype showed up just a few times. Its specificity is unknown. The receptor was isolated from a human donor in good health (CMV status not recorded). Some clones in this sample may be carry-over from other donors' samples. The sample here was cultured PBMCs, taken from culture after CMV antigen stimulation.

CDR3 sequence reads: CASSEFEATNEKLFF. The CDR3 nucleotides are TGTGCCAGCAGTGAATTTGAGGCAACTAATGAAAAACTGTTTTTT. The chain recombines TRBV2 with TRBJ1-4; D gene ambiguous. V lost 2 bases, J lost 0 bases, and 7 bases lay in between. This CDR3 contains 15 residues. The V gene's germline CDR1 is SNHLY and CDR2 FYNNEI.